The clone carrying this T cell receptor beta chain has at least ten counts. What it recognizes is unknown. This record belongs to a study of T-cell reconstitution after alpha-beta-depleted transplantation in children. Study-wide points: T-cell counts and diversity at one year post-transplant came mainly from newly produced T cells. The study traced high day-60 TCRbeta diversity in some patients to surviving recipient T cells and thymic progenitors. Roughly two months post-transplant, alpha-beta T cells reportedly originated from several hundred graft clones that had expanded.

The TCRbeta library incorporated unique molecular identifiers. MiXCR, run by TCRdb on the PCR reads, gives a single entry per CDR3 protein. The sample holds about 78,000 distinct CDR3 sequences; roughly 13% are singletons and the top ten take roughly 30%. Germline V gene data show CDR1 as SGHTA and CDR2 as FQGTGA. This CDR3 comprises 14 residues. Trimming took off 5 bases at V and 0 bases at J, with 10 bases between the two ends. The clonotype comes from a male patient aged 2-10 years who had a stem cell transplant for acute lymphoblastic leukemia, so the T cells may come from the graft donor. The chain links TRBV7-3 to TRBJ1-2; no reliable D call. The sequences come from PBMCs, mostly from graft donor cells, collected 180 days after TCRalphabeta/CD19-depleted stem cell transplant. CDR3 nucleotides: TGTGCCAGCAGCCCCAGCTCTCCTAACTATGGCTACACCTTC. Its protein product is CASSPSSPNYGYTF.